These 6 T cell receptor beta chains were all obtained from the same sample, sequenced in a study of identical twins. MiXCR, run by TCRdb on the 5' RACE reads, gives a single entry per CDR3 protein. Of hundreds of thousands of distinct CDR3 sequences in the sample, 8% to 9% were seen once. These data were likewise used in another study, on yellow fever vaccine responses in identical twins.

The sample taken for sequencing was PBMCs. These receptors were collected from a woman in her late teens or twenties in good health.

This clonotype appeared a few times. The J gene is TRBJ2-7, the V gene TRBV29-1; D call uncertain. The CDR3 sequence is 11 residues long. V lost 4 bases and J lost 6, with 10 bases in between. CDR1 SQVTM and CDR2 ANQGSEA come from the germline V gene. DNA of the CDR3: TGCAGCGTTGTCACGGGTGTCGAGCAGTACTTC. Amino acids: CSVVTGVEQYF.

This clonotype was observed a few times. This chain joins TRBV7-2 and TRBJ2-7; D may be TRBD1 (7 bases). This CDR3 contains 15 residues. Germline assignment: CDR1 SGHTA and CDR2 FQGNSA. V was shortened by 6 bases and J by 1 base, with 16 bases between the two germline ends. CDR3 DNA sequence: TGTGCCAGCAGACCTGGGGGGACAGCTTCCTACGAGCAGTACTTC. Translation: CASRPGGTASYEQYF.

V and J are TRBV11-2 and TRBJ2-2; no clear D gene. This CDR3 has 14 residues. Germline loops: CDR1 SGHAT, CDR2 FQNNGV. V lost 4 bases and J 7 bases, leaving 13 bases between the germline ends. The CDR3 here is CASSSMTRRGELFF. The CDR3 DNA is TGTGCCAGCAGCTCCATGACCCGCCGCGGGGAGCTGTTTTTT.

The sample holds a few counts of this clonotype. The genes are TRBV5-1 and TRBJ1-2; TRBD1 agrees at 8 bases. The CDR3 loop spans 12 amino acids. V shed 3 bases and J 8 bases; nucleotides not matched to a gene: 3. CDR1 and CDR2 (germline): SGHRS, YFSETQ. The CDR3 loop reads CASSSDRGGYTF. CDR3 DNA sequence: TGCGCCAGCAGCTCAGACAGGGGCGGCTACACCTTC.

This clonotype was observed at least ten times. The chain's CDR3 is CSVGPGQRTDTQYF. CDR3 nucleotide sequence: TGCAGCGTCGGTCCGGGACAGCGCACAGATACGCAGTATTTT. This chain joins TRBV29-1 and TRBJ2-3, with TRBD1 matching over 7 bases. The CDR3 has 14 residues. V gave up 6 bases and J gave up 1 base; unmatched junction bases: 7. Germline lookup yields CDR1 SQVTM and CDR2 ANQGSEA.

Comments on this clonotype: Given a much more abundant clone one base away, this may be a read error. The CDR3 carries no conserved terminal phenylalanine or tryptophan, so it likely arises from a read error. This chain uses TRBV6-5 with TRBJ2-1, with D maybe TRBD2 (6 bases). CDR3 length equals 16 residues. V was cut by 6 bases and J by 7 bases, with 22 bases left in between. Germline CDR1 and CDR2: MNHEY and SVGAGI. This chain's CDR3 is CASSLPPVGTVNEQFS. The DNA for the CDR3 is TGTGCCAGCAGCTTACCCCCGGTCGGGACTGTAAATGAGCAGTTCTCC.